These 21 T cell receptor beta chains came from one sample sequenced in a study of blood T cell repertoires in COVID-19. Data came from immunoSEQ multiplex PCR; TCRdb stores just in-frame clones and leaves some out. The sample has just over 300,000 clones; approximately 83% are singletons. Sequenced material: PBMCs or T cells enriched from blood (not recorded which). The receptors were sampled from a man under 40 who had recovered from COVID-19.

The chain carries TRBV6-4 and TRBJ1-5, with D perhaps matching TRBD1 (5 bases). CDR1 is MRHNA, CDR2 SNTAGT, per germline. The CDR3 is 14 residues long. Trimming left V 3 bases short and J 9 bases short, with 15 bases between. DNA of the CDR3: TGTGCCAGCAGTGAAACTACAGGAGTTGGGCCCCAGCATTTT. Translated: CASSETTGVGPQHF.

The chain employs TRBV30 and TRBJ2-3, with 11 bases lining up with TRBD1. Germline CDR1 and CDR2: GTSNPN and SVGIG (reference sequence). The CDR3 has 14 residues. V gave up 5 bases and J gave up 0 bases; unmatched junction bases: 1. Written as DNA, the CDR3 is TGTGCCTGGGGGACAGGGGGAAGCACAGATACGCAGTATTTT. Protein product: CAWGTGGSTDTQYF.

The chain combines TRBV11-1 with TRBJ1-1; no firm D call. V was shortened by 1 base and J by 1 base, with 7 bases between the two germline ends. The germline V gene has CDR1 SGHAT and CDR2 FQDESV (reference sequence). There are 14 residues in the CDR3. Here the CDR3 reads CASSLGEANTEAFF. The CDR3 DNA reads as TGTGCCAGCAGCTTAGGGGAGGCGAACACTGAAGCTTTCTTT.

This clone was seen a handful of times. The chain has TRBV4-2 and TRBJ1-4; perhaps TRBD1 as D (6 bases). This CDR3 spans 18 amino acids. Germline CDR1 reads LGHNA; CDR2 reads YNFKEQ. The germline V and J ends were trimmed by 4 bases and 0 bases, with 18 bases remaining between them. The CDR3 protein is CASSRDPGRTATNEKLFF. The CDR3 DNA follows: TGTGCCAGCAGCCGAGACCCGGGACGGACAGCAACTAATGAAAAACTGTTTTTT.

Remarks on this clone: Other DNA sequences in the sample encode the same CDR3. This chain connects TRBV12-3 or TRBV12-4 to TRBJ1-1, with TRBD1 matching 8 bases. The CDR3 is made up of 12 amino acids. V shed 5 bases and J 7 bases; nucleotides not matched to a gene: 3. CDR3 loop: CASSLGTGEAFF. The CDR3 bases are TGTGCCAGCAGTCTAGGGACAGGTGAAGCTTTCTTT.

The chain uses TRBV19 and TRBJ1-2; D remains ambiguous. The V end was cut by 2 bases, the J end by 0 bases, with 4 bases between. The CDR3 consists of 13 residues. From germline, CDR1 is LNHDA and CDR2 SQIVND (reference sequence). The CDR3 DNA is TGTGCCAGTAGTATATGGCCTAACTATGGCTACACCTTC. Translating it yields CASSIWPNYGYTF.

The chain joins TRBV7-2 to TRBJ1-5, with D possibly matching TRBD1 (5 bases). Germline V gives CDR1 SGHTA, CDR2 FQGNSA. V lost 5 bases to trimming and J lost 2 bases, with 10 bases between them. The CDR3 loop spans 14 amino acids. The CDR3 coding sequence is TGTGCCAGCAGCCCTACGGGGGGCAATCAGCCCCAGCATTTT. This gives the protein CASSPTGGNQPQHF. The full variable domain, with the rest looked up from reference TRBV7-2 and TRBJ1-5, is GAGVSQSPSNKVTEKGKDVELRCDPISGHTALYWYRQSLGQGLEFLIYFQGNSAPDKSGLPSDRFSAERTGGSVSTLTIQRTQQEDSAVYLCASSPTGGNQPQHFGDGTRLSIL.

The chain employs TRBV2 and TRBJ2-1; D is uncertain. The CDR3 is 13 residues long. The V end lost 7 bases, the J end lost 2 bases, and 9 bases lay between the germline ends. CDR1 is SNHLY, CDR2 FYNNEI, per germline. As DNA, the CDR3 is TGTGCCAGCATGGCAGAACCCTACAATGAGCAGTTCTTC. It codes for CASMAEPYNEQFF.

V and J are TRBV18 and TRBJ1-1; a possible D gene is TRBD1 (5 bases). This CDR3 is 15 amino acids long. V gave up 3 bases and J gave up 3 bases, with 14 bases separating them. CDR1 KGHSH and CDR2 LQKENI come from the germline V gene. CDR3 DNA: TGTGCCAGCTCACCGAGGTCAGGGATAGACACTGAAGCTTTCTTT. This gives the protein CASSPRSGIDTEAFF.

V usage is TRBV3-1 (or the pseudogene TRBV3-2) and J usage is TRBJ1-2; 7 bases match TRBD1. The germline CDR1 and CDR2 sequences are LGHDT and YNNKEL (reference sequence). The CDR3 has 14 residues. V lost 1 base, J lost 8 bases, and 7 bases stayed unmatched. The CDR3 sequence is CASSQGDRSYGYTF. Written as DNA, the CDR3 is TGTGCCAGCAGCCAAGGGGACAGATCCTACGGCTACACCTTC.

The chain recombines TRBV2 with TRBJ2-5; 8 bases are shared with TRBD1. Germline assignment: CDR1 SNHLY and CDR2 FYNNEI. The CDR3 runs to 16 residues. Trimming took 4 bases from V and 0 from J; bases not matched to a gene: 7. Here the CDR3 reads CASSGTGRPNQETQYF. The CDR3 DNA follows: TGTGCCAGCAGTGGGACAGGGCGACCTAACCAAGAGACCCAGTACTTC.

The rearrangement links TRBV2 to TRBJ1-1; perhaps TRBD1 as D (5 bases). Trimming removed 7 bases from V and 1 base from J, with 10 bases in between. The CDR3 has 13 amino acids. Germline V CDR1 and CDR2: SNHLY, FYNNEI. The CDR3 DNA is TGTGCCAGCATCAAAGGACAGAACACTGAAGCTTTCTTT. This translates into CASIKGQNTEAFF. Full variable domain (missing parts from reference TRBV2 and TRBJ1-1): EPEVTQTPSHQVTQMGQEVILRCVPISNHLYFYWYRQILGQKVEFLVSFYNNEISEKSEIFDDQFSVERPDGSNFTLKIRSTKLEDSAMYFCASIKGQNTEAFFGQGTRLTVV.

This chain joins TRBV12-3 or TRBV12-4 and TRBJ1-5; D gene unclear. Between the trimmed V and J ends, which lost 7 bases and 6 bases, there was a span of 13 bases. CDR3 length: 13 residues. CDR3 protein: CASTMTGAQPQHF. CDR3 bases: TGTGCCAGCACTATGACGGGAGCTCAGCCCCAGCATTTT.

The chain combines TRBV5-1 with TRBJ2-7; TRBD2 matches at 11 bases. CDR3 size: 15 residues. CDR1 and CDR2 from the germline V gene are SGHRS and YFSETQ. J lost 5 bases, V lost 3 bases, and 7 bases had no gene match. CDR3 coding DNA: TGCGCCAGCAGCTCGGATAGCGGGGGGGCCCACGAGCAGTACTTC. Translated: CASSSDSGGAHEQYF.

V and J are TRBV25-1 and TRBJ1-6; tentatively, D is TRBD1 (5 bases). The CDR3 covers 15 residues. Germline CDR1 is MGHDK and CDR2 is SYGVNS. With 5 bases removed from V and 6 bases from J, the gap between germline ends came to 14 bases. In DNA form, the CDR3 reads TGTGCCAGCAGTCCAGGGTTCCCCAGTAATTCACCCCTCCACTTT. The encoded protein is CASSPGFPSNSPLHF.

The V and J genes are TRBV2 and TRBJ1-6; 10 bases match TRBD1. The CDR3 is made up of 13 amino acids. Germline V gives CDR1 SNHLY, CDR2 FYNNEI. The ends lost 11 bases at V and 9 bases at J; junction bases unmatched: 7. DNA of the CDR3: TGTGCCGGACTCGACAGGGGGCTTTCACCCCTCCACTTT. This encodes CAGLDRGLSPLHF.

This clone was seen a few times. This chain links TRBV5-4 with TRBJ2-3, with 8 bases matching TRBD1. The CDR3 runs to 14 residues. Losses at the gene ends were 8 bases for V and 2 bases for J; bases not matched to a gene: 7. Looked up from germline, CDR1 is SGHNT and CDR2 is YYREEE (reference sequence). The CDR3 reads CASSDRVATDTQYF. For the CDR3, the DNA is TGTGCCAGTTCGGACAGGGTGGCCACAGATACGCAGTATTTT.

This sequence joins TRBV10-3 and TRBJ2-7, with D tentatively TRBD1 (6 bases). The CDR3 covers 12 residues. Germline CDR1 is ENHRY and CDR2 is SYGVKD. Trimming stripped 8 bases from V and 9 bases from J, with 17 bases between. The CDR3 here is CAIGQLRDGQYF. The CDR3 coding sequence is TGTGCCATCGGACAGCTAAGAGACGGGCAGTACTTC.

The chain recombines TRBV2 with TRBJ2-1; D is possibly TRBD2 (5 bases). Germline-derived CDR1 and CDR2 are SNHLY and FYNNEI. Trimming pared 4 bases from V and 6 bases from J, leaving 19 bases between. The CDR3 extends over 16 amino acids. This CDR3 is CASSATRAGLANEQFF. The CDR3 region has the DNA TGTGCCAGCAGTGCCACTAGGGCGGGCTTGGCCAATGAGCAGTTCTTC.

The DNA for the CDR3 is TGTGCCAGCAGCTTAGATGGGGAGGTGATGAACACTGAAGCTTTCTTT. Translation: CASSLDGEVMNTEAFF. The rearrangement links TRBV7-2 to TRBJ1-1, with D hard to call. Trimming left V 1 base short and J 0 bases short, with 12 bases between. The CDR3 consists of 16 residues. From germline, CDR1 is SGHTA and CDR2 FQGNSA.

The table lists this clone with a few counts. The rearrangement links TRBV7-8 to TRBJ1-1; TRBD1 agrees at 7 bases. J gave up 0 bases and V 1 base, and 5 bases lay outside the gene matches. CDR1 SGHVS and CDR2 FQNEAQ come from the germline V gene. The CDR3 has 16 residues. The CDR3 DNA reads as TGTGCCAGCAGCTTAGAGGCAGGGGGAATGAACACTGAAGCTTTCTTT. It specifies CASSLEAGGMNTEAFF.